Described below is a single T cell receptor (beta chain) sequence and its context. The V gene's germline CDR1 is SQVTM and CDR2 ANQGSEA. This CDR3 contains 13 residues. The ends were cut back, 4 bases at V and 5 bases at J, with 15 bases in the middle. The repertoire was sequenced with immunoSEQ multiplex PCR; TCRdb's copy has only in-frame clones and lacks some. The table shows about 590,000 clones, with nearly 97% occurring only once. The record originates from a study of shared clonotypes between healthy human individuals. Naive CD8 cells lacked CD45RO, underwent positive selection for CCR7 and left out terminally differentiated effector memory CD45RA+ cells.

This TCR was sampled from a woman aged 25 to 39 in good health. V and J are TRBV29-1 and TRBJ2-7; possible D gene TRBD1, 6 bases. Sequences were obtained from naive CD8+ T cells sorted from blood. The CDR3 here is CSVALKRTDEQYF. The CDR3 DNA follows: TGCAGCGTTGCCTTGAAGAGGACAGACGAGCAGTACTTC.